The clone carrying this T cell receptor beta chain was seen more than once but under ten times. The antigen remains undetermined. These data come from a study of cytomegalovirus exposure and HLA in healthy donors. V dropped 6 bases and J dropped 2; count of bases not matched to a gene: 4. From germline, CDR1 is MNHEY and CDR2 SVGAGI. The CDR3 is made up of 14 amino acids. Overall study findings and caveats: Several V segments, TRBV6-2 and TRBV6-3 among them, could not be told apart and were dropped.

It was with 60 Vbeta and 13 Jbeta primers that the PCR ran. The repertoire was sequenced with immunoSEQ multiplex PCR; TCRdb's copy has only in-frame clones and lacks some. The sample lists about 120,000 clones, 81% occurring once. What was sequenced was PBMCs. This sequence originates from a woman between 40 and 50 years old in good health and CMV-seronegative. The chain has TRBV6-5 and TRBJ1-5; 7 bases match TRBD1. CDR3 amino acids: CASSDRVGNQPQHF. For the CDR3, the DNA is TGTGCCAGCAGCGACAGGGTCGGCAATCAGCCCCAGCATTTT.